The 24 T cell receptor beta chains presented below share a single source sample, sequenced in a study of T cell clonotyping in hematopoietic cell transplantation. Clones were read by immunoSEQ multiplex PCR, and TCRdb kept only the in-frame ones, dropping some. This table has 10,000 or so clones, 89% appearing once. The sample taken for sequencing was peripheral blood mononuclear cells. These receptors were collected from a human donor who either received an allogeneic hematopoietic cell transplant for a myeloid malignancy or was a related donor (not recorded which). Some clones in this sample may be carry-over from other donors' samples.

This clone was seen only once. The chain joins TRBV14 to TRBJ2-7; D not resolved. The CDR3 sequence is 14 residues long. Trimming shortened V by 0 bases and J by 4 bases, and 10 bases separated the two germline ends. Per the germline V gene, CDR1 is SGHDN and CDR2 is FVKESK. The DNA of the CDR3 is TGTGCCAGCAGCCAAGATTTGGCAGTTTACGAGCAGTACTTC. This encodes CASSQDLAVYEQYF.

The sample holds one count of this clone. The chain couples TRBV5-4 to TRBJ1-2; tentatively, D is TRBD1 (5 bases). Trimming removed 5 bases from V and 6 bases from J, with 23 bases in between. Germline V gene lookup returns CDR1 SGHNT and CDR2 YYREEE (reference sequence). This CDR3 spans 16 amino acids. CDR3: CASSWGQGVLGDGYTF. CDR3 bases: TGTGCCAGCAGTTGGGGCCAGGGCGTTTTGGGAGATGGCTACACCTTC.

This rearrangement joins TRBV7-6 to TRBJ2-1; TRBD2 matches at 10 bases. CDR3 length: 15 residues. The germline CDR1 and CDR2 sequences are SGHVS and FNYEAQ. V trimming: 1 base; J trimming: 5 bases; junction bases outside the gene matches: 2. For the CDR3, the DNA is TGTGCCAGCAGCTTAGGGACTAGCGGCCACAATGAGCAGTTCTTC. This sequence encodes CASSLGTSGHNEQFF.

The gene calls are TRBV6-6 and TRBJ1-1, with 9 positions matching TRBD1. The CDR3 spans 16 residues. With 0 bases clipped from V and 0 bases from J, the junction kept 2 bases outside the gene matches. Germline V CDR1 and CDR2: MNHNY, SVGAGI (reference sequence). CDR3 region: CASSYSTGGLNTEAFF. The CDR3 DNA reads TGTGCCAGCAGTTACTCGACAGGGGGTTTGAACACTGAAGCTTTCTTT.

V usage is TRBV27 and J usage is TRBJ1-4; a possible D gene is TRBD1 (5 bases). In germline, CDR1 is MNHEY, CDR2 SMNVEV (reference sequence). The CDR3 is made up of 14 amino acids. V lost 0 bases and J 5 bases, leaving 7 bases between the germline ends. The CDR3 loop reads CASSLSGPNEKLFF. The DNA of the CDR3 is TGTGCCAGCAGTTTATCGGGGCCGAATGAAAAACTGTTTTTT.

The rearrangement links TRBV6-1 to TRBJ2-5, with D uncertain. V dropped 6 bases and J dropped 2 bases, with 13 bases sitting between them. Germline V CDR1 and CDR2: MNHNS, SASEGT. The CDR3 contains 14 residues. Written as DNA, the CDR3 is TGTGCCAGCAGCCACCGTTTGTGGCAAGAGACCCAGTACTTC. Protein: CASSHRLWQETQYF.

This clone has just one count. The chain recombines TRBV7-2 with TRBJ2-2; D is undetermined. Between the trimmed V and J ends, which lost 2 bases and 4 bases, there was a span of 17 bases. Germline-derived CDR1 and CDR2 are SGHTA and FQGNSA. The CDR3 totals 17 residues. CDR3 protein: CASSLSLVLSLTGELFF. CDR3 DNA: TGTGCCAGCAGCTTATCACTGGTCCTATCGCTCACCGGGGAGCTGTTTTTT.

This chain uses TRBV5-6 with TRBJ1-2; D gene unclear. V was clipped by 2 bases and J by 3 bases, with 17 bases between them. The CDR3 extends over 16 amino acids. CDR1 is SGHDT and CDR2 is YYEEEE in the germline V gene. CDR3 in amino acids: CASSFPGRARDYGYTF. The CDR3 coding sequence is TGTGCCAGCAGCTTCCCCGGGAGGGCGAGGGACTATGGCTACACCTTC.

The J gene is TRBJ2-7, the V gene TRBV9; TRBD2 might be the D (8 bases). Per germline, CDR1 SGDLS and CDR2 YYNGEE. The CDR3 covers 15 residues. Trimming took 4 bases from V and 9 from J, leaving 23 bases between them. The CDR3 nucleotides read TGTGCCAGCAGCCCCCGGGACAGCGGGGGCCGTGGGCAGTACTTC. It translates to CASSPRDSGGRGQYF.

The gene calls are TRBV28 and TRBJ1-2, with D tentatively TRBD1 (6 bases). Germline V CDR1 and CDR2: MDHEN, SYDVKM. Trimming removed 7 bases at V and 8 bases at J, with 23 bases between. The CDR3 length is 15 residues. This CDR3 reads CASNTLLGGAEGYTF. The CDR3 coding sequence is TGTGCCAGCAATACCCTCCTCGGGGGCGCGGAGGGCTACACCTTC.

The J gene is TRBJ1-2, the V gene TRBV7-9; 11 nucleotides align to TRBD1. The CDR3 totals 15 residues. V trimming: 5 bases; J trimming: 8 bases; junction bases outside the gene matches: 10. Germline V gene sequence: CDR1 SEHNR, CDR2 FQNEAQ (reference sequence). CDR3 protein: CASSSGQGARSGYTF. CDR3 coding DNA: TGTGCCAGCAGCAGTGGACAGGGGGCAAGGTCGGGCTACACCTTC.

V is TRBV27 and J is TRBJ1-5; 10 bases are shared with TRBD1. This CDR3 is built from 14 residues. Germline CDR1 and CDR2: MNHEY and SMNVEV (reference sequence). Germline trimming cut 5 bases from V and 7 bases from J; bases unmatched to any gene: 5. The CDR3 loop reads CASSPRDRGQPQHF. CDR3 DNA sequence: TGTGCCAGCAGTCCAAGGGACAGGGGCCAGCCCCAGCATTTT.

The chain has TRBV7-9 and TRBJ1-1; D is undetermined. Trimming removed 7 bases at V and 1 base at J, with 10 bases between. The CDR3 spans 13 residues. Germline-derived CDR1 and CDR2 are SEHNR and FQNEAQ (reference sequence). The CDR3 bases are TGTGCCAGCACCGATCGTCGGAACACTGAAGCTTTCTTT. Amino acids: CASTDRRNTEAFF.

The CDR3, as DNA: TGCAGCGTTGCTAGGGGACAGGGCTTCTACGAGCAGTACTTC. This sequence encodes CSVARGQGFYEQYF. The genes are TRBV29-1 and TRBJ2-7, with 9 bases lining up with TRBD1. With V trimmed by 4 bases and J by 3 bases, 7 bases remained unmatched. From germline, CDR1 is SQVTM and CDR2 ANQGSEA. The CDR3 has 14 amino acids.

This sequence joins TRBV5-4 and TRBJ2-1; the D gene is possibly TRBD1 (6 bases). Trimming shortened V by 3 bases and J by 0 bases, and 10 bases separated the two germline ends. The CDR3 loop spans 15 amino acids. Germline-derived CDR1 and CDR2 are SGHNT and YYREEE (reference sequence). The CDR3 bases are TGTGCCAGCAGCTCGAGGGGGAGCTCCTACAATGAGCAGTTCTTC. It codes for CASSSRGSSYNEQFF.

J is TRBJ1-3 and V is TRBV5-4; no definite D call. The CDR3 has 15 amino acids. Germline V lookup: CDR1 SGHNT, CDR2 YYREEE (reference sequence). Trimming shortened V by 0 bases and J by 0 bases, and 7 bases separated the two germline ends. DNA of the CDR3: TGTGCCAGCAGCTTGGTTGGGAGCTCTGGAAACACCATATATTTT. Amino acid sequence: CASSLVGSSGNTIYF.

The chain recombines TRBV18 with TRBJ2-2; 12 nucleotides align to TRBD1. Germline V lookup: CDR1 KGHSH, CDR2 LQKENI. Losses at the gene ends were 3 bases for V and 1 base for J; bases not matched to a gene: 12. The CDR3 loop spans 20 amino acids. CDR3 region: CASSPLPGQGAGGNTGELFF. CDR3 bases: TGTGCCAGCTCACCCCTGCCGGGACAGGGGGCTGGAGGGAACACCGGGGAGCTGTTTTTT.

V and J are TRBV7-6 and TRBJ1-5; possible D gene TRBD1, 6 bases. The CDR3 is made up of 14 amino acids. Trimming stripped 5 bases from V and 7 bases from J, with 15 bases between. CDR1 SGHVS and CDR2 FNYEAQ come from the germline V gene. CDR3 in amino acids: CASSRGGRGQPQHF. The DNA of the CDR3 is TGTGCCAGCAGCCGGGGGGGCAGGGGACAGCCCCAGCATTTT. The full variable domain, in which reference TRBV7-6 and TRBJ1-5 provide the parts outside the CDR3, is GAGVSQSPRYKVTKRGQDVALRCDPISGHVSLYWYRQALGQGPEFLTYFNYEAQQDKSGLPNDRFSAERPEGSISTLTIQRTEQRDSAMYRCASSRGGRGQPQHFGDGTRLSIL.

The chain combines TRBV11-2 with TRBJ2-5; D remains ambiguous. V was cut by 2 bases and J by 2 bases, with 9 bases left in between. Germline V gives CDR1 SGHAT, CDR2 FQNNGV. This CDR3 contains 14 residues. In DNA form, the CDR3 reads TGTGCCAGCAGCTTAAGAGCCGGACAAGAGACCCAGTACTTC. It is translated as CASSLRAGQETQYF.

The rearrangement joins TRBV4-2 to TRBJ2-3; 8 positions match TRBD2. V dropped 0 bases and J dropped 6; count of bases not matched to a gene: 11. This CDR3 comprises 17 residues. Looked up from germline, CDR1 is LGHNA and CDR2 is YNFKEQ. DNA of the CDR3: TGTGCCAGCAGCCAAGAGGGCAGGGACCGCGGGGGGGATACGCAGTATTTT. Protein sequence: CASSQEGRDRGGDTQYF.

This clone showed up just once. The chain uses TRBV19 and TRBJ2-7; possibly TRBD1 for D (6 bases). This CDR3 comprises 13 residues. Germline values: CDR1 LNHDA, CDR2 SQIVND (reference sequence). V lost 5 bases to trimming and J lost 6 bases, with 14 bases between them. As DNA, the CDR3 is TGTGCCAGTAGTCTTCTGGGGGCTGGCGAGCAGTACTTC. Its translation: CASSLLGAGEQYF. Based on the CDR3 plus reference TRBV19 and TRBJ2-7, the full variable domain is DGGITQSPKYLFRKEGQNVTLSCEQNLNHDAMYWYRQDPGQGLRLIYYSQIVNDFQKGDIAEGYSVSREKKESFPLTVTSAQKNPTAFYLCASSLLGAGEQYFGPGTRLTVT.

In this sample, this clone turned up a few times. The chain is built from TRBV4-1 and TRBJ1-2; TRBD1 aligns across 9 bases. Trimming cost V 4 bases and J 4 bases; bases outside gene matches: 7. The CDR3 covers 15 residues. Germline values: CDR1 MGHRA, CDR2 YSYEKL. CDR3 in amino acids: CASSLERTGAYGYTF. CDR3 coding DNA: TGCGCCAGCAGCCTCGAGCGGACAGGGGCCTATGGCTACACCTTC.

The J gene is TRBJ2-5, the V gene TRBV5-4; D assignment may be TRBD1 or TRBD2 (6 bases each). The germline gives CDR1 SGHNT, CDR2 YYREEE (reference sequence). Trimming shortened V by 4 bases and J by 2 bases, and 12 bases separated the two germline ends. The CDR3 spans 14 residues. The CDR3 coding sequence is TGTGCCAGCAGCACTTGGGGGGCACAAGAGACCCAGTACTTC. It specifies CASSTWGAQETQYF.

The V call is TRBV14, the J call TRBJ2-2; no definite D call. The CDR3 totals 12 residues. The V gene's germline CDR1 is SGHDN and CDR2 FVKESK. V lost 4 bases and J 2 bases, leaving 2 bases between the germline ends. CDR3: CASSLNTGELFF. The CDR3 DNA is TGTGCCAGCAGCCTCAACACCGGGGAGCTGTTTTTT.